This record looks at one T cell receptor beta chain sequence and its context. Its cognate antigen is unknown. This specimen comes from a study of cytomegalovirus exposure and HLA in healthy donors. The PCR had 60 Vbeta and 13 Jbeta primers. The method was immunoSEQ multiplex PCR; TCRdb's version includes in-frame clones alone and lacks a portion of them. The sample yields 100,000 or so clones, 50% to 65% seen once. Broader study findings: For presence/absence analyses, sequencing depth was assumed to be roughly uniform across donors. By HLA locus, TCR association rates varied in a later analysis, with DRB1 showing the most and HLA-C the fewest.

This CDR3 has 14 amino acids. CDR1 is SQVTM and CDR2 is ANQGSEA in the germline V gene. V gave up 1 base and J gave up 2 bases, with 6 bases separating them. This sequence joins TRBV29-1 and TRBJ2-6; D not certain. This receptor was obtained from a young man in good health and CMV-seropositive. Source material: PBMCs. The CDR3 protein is CSVEVEPGANVLTF. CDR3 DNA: TGCAGCGTTGAAGTGGAGCCTGGGGCCAACGTCCTGACTTTC.